Each of the 13 T cell receptor beta chains below was sequenced from the same sample in a study of T cells in Graves' hyperthyroidism and ophthalmopathy. The TCR beta CDR3 regions underwent amplification using RNA transcripts as the source. The study used the HTBI primer set for a first-round RT-PCR of the TCR CDR3. MiXCR, run by TCRdb on the multiplex PCR reads, gives a single entry per CDR3 protein. The sample lists approximately 600,000 distinct CDR3 sequences, about 15% occurring once. The specimen was blood. The receptors come from a woman in her twenties or thirties with Graves' hyperthyroidism that later progressed to Graves' ophthalmopathy.

V usage is TRBV18 and J usage is TRBJ1-1, with a tentative D call TRBD1 (6 bases). The germline V gene has CDR1 KGHSH and CDR2 LQKENI. Trimming took off 4 bases at V and 6 bases at J, with 18 bases between the two ends. This CDR3 is built from 15 residues. In nucleotides, the CDR3 is TGTGCCAGCTCACGCGGGACAAGGGGGAGATCTGAAGCTTTCTTT. Amino acid sequence: CASSRGTRGRSEAFF.

This clonotype was detected ten times or more. This chain connects TRBV5-1 to TRBJ2-3, with D hard to call. The length of the CDR3 is 14 residues. CDR1 is SGHRS, CDR2 YFSETQ, per germline. V dropped 0 bases and J dropped 6 bases, with 11 bases sitting between them. CDR3 DNA: TGCGCCAGCAGCTTGGCCACCAGGTCGGATACGCAGTATTTT. Its translation: CASSLATRSDTQYF.

This clonotype appeared many times. V and J are TRBV28 and TRBJ2-7, with D possibly TRBD2 on 6 matching bases. This CDR3 contains 15 residues. Germline V gene data show CDR1 as MDHEN and CDR2 as SYDVKM. V was shortened by 1 base and J by 6 bases, with 16 bases between the two germline ends. CDR3 residues: CASSLLGGVVAEQYF. The CDR3 DNA reads TGTGCCAGCAGTTTATTGGGAGGAGTCGTCGCCGAGCAGTACTTC.

Ten or more counts support this clonotype. The chain recombines TRBV27 with TRBJ2-2; TRBD2 is a possible D gene (7 bases). Germline CDR1 and CDR2: MNHEY and SMNVEV (reference sequence). This CDR3 contains 14 residues. V shed 8 bases and J shed 3 bases, with 13 bases lying between them. The CDR3 DNA reads as TGTGCCAGCGGGGGGGCCAGGTACACCGGGGAGCTGTTTTTT. Translation: CASGGARYTGELFF.

This clonotype appeared many times. The V call is TRBV12-3 or TRBV12-4, the J call TRBJ2-3, with D perhaps TRBD1 or TRBD2 (6 bases each). V lost 8 bases and J lost 4, with 19 bases in between. CDR3 length: 15 residues. The CDR3 spells CASLPSGGSPDTQYF. The CDR3 bases are TGTGCCAGCCTTCCCTCCGGGGGCAGTCCAGATACGCAGTATTTT.

The table lists this clonotype with a few counts. The V gene is TRBV10-3, the J gene TRBJ2-2; D is tentatively TRBD1 or TRBD2 (6 bases each). Germline assignment: CDR1 ENHRY and CDR2 SYGVKD. V lost 10 bases and J lost 2, with 20 bases in between. The CDR3 has 16 amino acids. In DNA form, the CDR3 reads TGTGCCACCTTACAGGGAGATAGCGGTAACACCGGGGAGCTGTTTTTT. It yields the protein CATLQGDSGNTGELFF.

This clonotype has ten or more counts. This chain connects TRBV6-5 to TRBJ1-3; the D is unclear. Germline CDR1 and CDR2: MNHEY and SVGAGI. The CDR3 loop spans 16 amino acids. Trimming pared 2 bases from V and 0 bases from J, leaving 11 bases between. Written as DNA, the CDR3 is TGTGCCAGCAGTTACCTGGATCCGAGCTCTGGAAACACCATATATTTT. Its protein is CASSYLDPSSGNTIYF.

This clonotype was observed a handful of times. The J gene is TRBJ2-2, the V gene TRBV5-4; 9 nucleotides match TRBD1. The CDR3 covers 15 residues. Trimming cost V 3 bases and J 5 bases; bases outside gene matches: 5. CDR1 and CDR2 from the germline V gene are SGHNT and YYREEE (reference sequence). The CDR3 sequence is CASSSRQGETGELFF. In DNA form, the CDR3 reads TGTGCCAGCAGCTCGAGACAGGGGGAAACCGGGGAGCTGTTTTTT.

This clonotype was detected ten times or more. This chain links TRBV12-5 with TRBJ2-5, with D unresolved. Trimming shortened V by 8 bases and J by 0 bases, and 7 bases separated the two germline ends. The CDR3 extends over 12 amino acids. Germline CDR1 is LGHNT and CDR2 is FRNRAP. CDR3 nucleotides: TGTGCTAGTAGTTGGGACCAAGAGACCCAGTACTTC. Its translation is CASSWDQETQYF. The full variable domain, completed using reference TRBV12-5 and TRBJ2-5, is DARVTQTPRHKVTEMGQEVTMRCQPILGHNTVFWYRQTMMQGLELLAYFRNRAPLDDSGMPKDRFSAEMPDATLATLKIQPSEPRDSAVYFCASSWDQETQYFGPGTRLLVL.

Many counts were recorded for this clonotype. CDR3 bases: TGTGCCTGGGGACCGGGGGGGCGAGTGAAAGAAAAACTGTTTTTT. Protein product: CAWGPGGRVKEKLFF. The genes are TRBV30 and TRBJ1-4; possibly TRBD1 for D (6 bases). CDR3 size: 15 residues. CDR1 is GTSNPN and CDR2 is SVGIG in the germline V gene (reference sequence). V was clipped by 5 bases and J by 8 bases, with 21 bases between them. Looking up the rest from reference TRBV30 and TRBJ1-4 gives the full variable domain: SQTIHQWPATLVQPVGSPLSLECTVEGTSNPNLYWYRQAAGRGLQLLFYSVGIGQISSEVPQNLSASRPQDRQFILSSKKLLLSDSGFYLCAWGPGGRVKEKLFFGSGTQLSVL.

This clonotype has at least ten counts. CDR3 nucleotide sequence: TGTGCCAGCAGTTCCAGGGGGGATGGCTACACCTTC. Translation: CASSSRGDGYTF. This chain connects TRBV6-1 to TRBJ1-2, with TRBD1 identical over 7 bases. J lost 6 bases, V lost 5 bases, and 3 bases had no gene match. The germline V gene has CDR1 MNHNS and CDR2 SASEGT. The CDR3 extends over 12 amino acids.

The chain links TRBV19 to TRBJ1-3; D is unclear. The CDR3 is 17 residues long. V shed 4 bases and J shed 0 bases, with 16 bases lying between them. Per germline, CDR1 LNHDA and CDR2 SQIVND (reference sequence). The CDR3 is CASSTIWTSSSGNTIYF. The CDR3 DNA reads as TGTGCCAGTAGTACTATCTGGACGTCCTCCTCTGGAAACACCATATATTTT.

In its sample, this clonotype was seen many times. The V and J genes are TRBV29-1 and TRBJ1-1; D unclear. Germline lookup yields CDR1 SQVTM and CDR2 ANQGSEA. The CDR3 totals 11 residues. V was shortened by 1 base and J by 3 bases, with 3 bases between the two germline ends. CDR3 amino acids: CSVEGDTEAFF. CDR3 coding DNA: TGCAGCGTTGAAGGGGACACTGAAGCTTTCTTT.